One and the same sample provided the 2 T cell receptor beta chains below, sequenced in a study of T cell responses to AZD1222 COVID-19 vaccine. The assay was immunoSEQ multiplex PCR, and TCRdb's table has in-frame clones only and misses some. The data show about 170,000 clones, with around 90% seen just once and approximately 0.97% held by the top ten. Sequencing was performed on peripheral blood, taken 28 days after the second AZD1222 dose. The origin of the receptors is an adult who received the AZD1222 COVID-19 vaccine.

V usage is TRBV5-1 and J usage is TRBJ2-3; 9 nucleotides line up with TRBD2. V shed 0 bases, J shed 3 bases, and the junction held 5 bases outside the gene matches. The CDR3 loop spans 16 amino acids. Per germline, CDR1 SGHRS and CDR2 YFSETQ. The DNA for the CDR3 is TGCGCCAGCAGCTTGGTGCGGGGGGGCTATACAGATACGCAGTATTTT. Translation gives CASSLVRGGYTDTQYF.

The V gene is TRBV27, the J gene TRBJ2-3, with D hard to call. The germline V and J ends were trimmed by 4 bases and 10 bases, with 12 bases remaining between them. Germline V CDR1 and CDR2: MNHEY, SMNVEV (reference sequence). CDR3 length: 12 amino acids. The CDR3 DNA follows: TGTGCCAGCAGTTCCTCCCACCCAGCGCAGTATTTT. Residues: CASSSSHPAQYF.